The 6 T cell receptor beta chains below come from one sample, sequenced in a study of blood T cell repertoires in COVID-19. Here immunoSEQ multiplex PCR was the method, and the copy in TCRdb shows in-frame clones only, minus some. The sample has about 150,000 clones, 85% to 90% seen once; the top ten hold around an eighth. The sample was peripheral blood. All receptors come from a man aged 18 to 30 with COVID-19, enrolled during active disease.

The chain employs TRBV27 and TRBJ1-6; 7 bases agree with TRBD1. V was pared by 5 bases and J by 8 bases, with 12 bases of the junction left unmatched. Germline CDR1 MNHEY, CDR2 SMNVEV (reference sequence). The CDR3 contains 16 residues. The CDR3 DNA sequence: TGTGCCAGCAGTGTGGACCCGGACAGGCGGGATTCACCCCTCCACTTT. Amino acids: CASSVDPDRRDSPLHF.

The J gene is TRBJ2-2, the V gene TRBV7-6; 7 bases agree with TRBD2. V lost 4 bases and J lost 1; bases outside the gene matches: 6. The CDR3 runs to 16 residues. From germline, CDR1 is SGHVS and CDR2 FNYEAQ. The CDR3 DNA reads as TGTGCCAGCAGCTGGGGGGGAGAGGGGAACACCGGGGAGCTGTTTTTT. This gives the protein CASSWGGEGNTGELFF. The variable domain in full, with the rest retrieved from reference TRBV7-6 and TRBJ2-2, is GAGVSQSPRYKVTKRGQDVALRCDPISGHVSLYWYRQALGQGPEFLTYFNYEAQQDKSGLPNDRFSAERPEGSISTLTIQRTEQRDSAMYRCASSWGGEGNTGELFFGEGSRLTVL.

The chain combines TRBV9 with TRBJ2-7, with TRBD1 identical over 9 bases. The CDR3 has 14 amino acids. J gave up 2 bases and V 3 bases, and 3 bases lay outside the gene matches. Germline V gene lookup returns CDR1 SGDLS and CDR2 YYNGEE. The CDR3 DNA reads TGTGCCAGCAGCGCCGGGACAGGGACCTACGAGCAGTACTTC. Residues: CASSAGTGTYEQYF.

The chain couples TRBV29-1 to TRBJ2-1; 11 nucleotides agree with TRBD2. There are 19 residues in the CDR3. With 7 bases clipped from V and 1 base from J, the junction kept 18 bases outside the gene matches. Germline V lookup: CDR1 SQVTM, CDR2 ANQGSEA. In nucleotides, the CDR3 is TGCAGCGCGGGGGGGCCAACTAGCGGGAGCCTTGGATCCTACAATGAGCAGTTCTTC. This codes for CSAGGPTSGSLGSYNEQFF.

The chain links TRBV27 to TRBJ2-3; 9 bases match TRBD2. CDR1 is MNHEY, CDR2 SMNVEV, per germline (reference sequence). The V and J ends lost 1 base and 4 bases, in that order; junction bases with no gene match: 6. The CDR3 consists of 16 residues. CDR3 coding DNA: TGTGCCAGCAGTTTATGGGTAGCGGGAGTGGCAGATACGCAGTATTTT. Its protein product is CASSLWVAGVADTQYF.

The gene calls are TRBV10-3 and TRBJ2-3, with 8 bases aligning to TRBD2. CDR1 is ENHRY, CDR2 SYGVKD, per germline. The CDR3 extends over 16 amino acids. V gave up 6 bases and J gave up 4 bases; unmatched junction bases: 12. CDR3 in amino acids: CAISDLGSGSPDTQYF. As DNA, the CDR3 is TGTGCCATCAGCGATCTAGGGAGCGGGAGCCCAGATACGCAGTATTTT.